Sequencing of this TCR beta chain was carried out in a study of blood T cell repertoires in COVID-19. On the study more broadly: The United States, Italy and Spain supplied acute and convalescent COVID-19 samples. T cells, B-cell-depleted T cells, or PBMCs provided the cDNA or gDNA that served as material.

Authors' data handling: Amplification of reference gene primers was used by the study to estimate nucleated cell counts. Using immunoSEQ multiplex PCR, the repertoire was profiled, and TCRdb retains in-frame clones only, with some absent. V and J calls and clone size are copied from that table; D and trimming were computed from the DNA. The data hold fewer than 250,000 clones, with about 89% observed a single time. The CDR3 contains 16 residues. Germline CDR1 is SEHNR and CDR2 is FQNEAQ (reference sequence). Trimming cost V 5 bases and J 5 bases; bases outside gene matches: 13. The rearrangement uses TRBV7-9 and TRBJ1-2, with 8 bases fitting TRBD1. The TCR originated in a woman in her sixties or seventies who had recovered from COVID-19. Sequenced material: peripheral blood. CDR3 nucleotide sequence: TGTGCCAGCAGCGTCACGGGACAGGCAGAACGATATGGCTACACCTTC. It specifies CASSVTGQAERYGYTF. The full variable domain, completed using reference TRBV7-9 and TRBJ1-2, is DTGVSQNPRHKITKRGQNVTFRCDPISEHNRLYWYRQTLGQGPEFLTYFQNEAQLEKSRLLSDRFSAERPKGSFSTLEIQRTEQGDSAMYLCASSVTGQAERYGYTFGSGTRLTVV.